Below are 5 T cell receptor beta chains sequenced from a single sample in a study of T-cell reconstitution after alpha-beta-depleted transplantation in children. TCRbeta library construction was performed incorporating unique molecular identifiers. MiXCR was run by TCRdb on the PCR reads, yielding one entry per CDR3 protein. The sample carries approximately 220,000 distinct CDR3 sequences, approximately 19% recorded once. The sequences come from PBMCs, mostly from graft donor cells, collected 360 days after TCRalphabeta/CD19-depleted stem cell transplant. The receptors originated from a male patient aged 2 to 9 who had a stem cell transplant for acute lymphoblastic leukemia, so the T cells may come from the graft donor.

This clonotype was recorded a few times. The chain carries TRBV7-2 and TRBJ2-7; possible D gene TRBD2, 6 bases. CDR3 length: 16 amino acids. CDR1 SGHTA and CDR2 FQGNSA come from the germline V gene. The V end was cut by 5 bases, the J end by 0 bases, with 17 bases between. The CDR3 bases are TGTGCCAGCAGCCCGGGACTCTCAGTTTACTCCTACGAGCAGTACTTC. Translated, it gives CASSPGLSVYSYEQYF. Filled out from reference TRBV7-2 and TRBJ2-7, the complete variable domain reads GAGVSQSPSNKVTEKGKDVELRCDPISGHTALYWYRQSLGQGLEFLIYFQGNSAPDKSGLPSDRFSAERTGGSVSTLTIQRTQQEDSAVYLCASSPGLSVYSYEQYFGPGTRLTVT.

The V gene is TRBV10-3, the J gene TRBJ2-5; a weak D match, TRBD2 (6 bases). Germline V CDR1 and CDR2: ENHRY, SYGVKD. The CDR3 is made up of 13 amino acids. V lost 5 bases and J lost 2, with 9 bases in between. The CDR3 DNA reads TGTGCCATCAGTCCCGGGAGTCAAGAGACCCAGTACTTC. Residues: CAISPGSQETQYF.

Many counts were recorded for this clonotype. For the CDR3, the DNA is TGCGCCAGCAGCCAAACCGGGACAGGGGCCTACAATGAGCAGTTCTTC. It is translated as CASSQTGTGAYNEQFF. The V call is TRBV4-1, the J call TRBJ2-1, with 10 bases identical to TRBD1. V was pared by 2 bases and J by 2 bases, with 3 bases of the junction left unmatched. The CDR3 consists of 16 residues. Per the germline V gene, CDR1 is MGHRA and CDR2 is YSYEKL.

This clonotype was seen a few times. The CDR3 DNA reads TGTGCCAGCAACAAGGGACTAGCCTCCTACAATGAGCAGTTCTTC. Translated, it gives CASNKGLASYNEQFF. The genes are TRBV11-2 and TRBJ2-1; TRBD2 agrees at 9 bases. The CDR3 consists of 15 residues. The V segment lost 7 bases and the J segment 0 bases; nucleotides outside the gene matches: 4. The germline CDR1 and CDR2 sequences are SGHAT and FQNNGV.

This chain uses TRBV20-1 with TRBJ2-5, with 7 nucleotides matching TRBD2. Trimming cost V 5 bases and J 2 bases; bases outside gene matches: 11. The V gene's germline CDR1 is DFQATT and CDR2 SNEGSKA (reference sequence). This CDR3 is 15 amino acids long. The CDR3 region is CSARGERGRQETQYF. CDR3 nucleotides: TGCAGTGCTCGAGGGGAGCGGGGAAGGCAAGAGACCCAGTACTTC.